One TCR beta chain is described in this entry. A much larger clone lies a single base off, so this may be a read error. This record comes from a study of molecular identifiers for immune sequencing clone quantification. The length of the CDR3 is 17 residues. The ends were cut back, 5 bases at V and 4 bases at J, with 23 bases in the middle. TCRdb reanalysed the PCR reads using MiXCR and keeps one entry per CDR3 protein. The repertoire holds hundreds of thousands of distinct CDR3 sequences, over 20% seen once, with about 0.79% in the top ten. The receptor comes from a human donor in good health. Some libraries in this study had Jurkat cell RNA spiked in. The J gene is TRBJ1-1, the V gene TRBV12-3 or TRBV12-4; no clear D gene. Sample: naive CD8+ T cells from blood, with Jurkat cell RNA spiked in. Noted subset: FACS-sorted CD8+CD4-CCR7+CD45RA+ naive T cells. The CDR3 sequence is CASSNRGRSFFGTEAFF. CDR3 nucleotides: TGTGCCAGCAGTAACCGGGGAAGGTCCTTCTTCGGCACTGAAGCTTTCTTT.